This is a list of T cell receptor beta chains from one sample in a study of T cells after yellow fever vaccination. MiXCR was run by TCRdb on the 5' RACE reads, yielding one entry per CDR3 protein. The sample lists fewer than 500,000 distinct CDR3 sequences; around a sixth were seen once. Sample: PBMCs, taken before the yellow fever booster vaccination. The receptor set was obtained from a man between 18 and 29 years old who received the YFV17D yellow fever vaccine. Both conserved end residues are part of each CDR3. Each record gives: D gene, V gene, clone size, J gene, CDR3 DNA, CDR3 protein. A D gene is named only where the DNA matches it firmly. A row's size may be missing; if present it is once, few, many or a size class.

>TRBD1|TRBV18|.|TRBJ2-1
TGTGCCAGCTCACTTACGACAGGGGGTACGAATGAGCAGTTCTTC
CASSLTTGGTNEQFF
>.|TRBV7-8|.|TRBJ2-1
TGTGCCAGCAGCTTACAGACTAGGTCTTACAATGAGCAGTTCTTC
CASSLQTRSYNEQFF
>.|TRBV15|.|TRBJ1-4
TGTGCCACCAGCAGAGAGGAGAGGGGCGGTGAAAAACTGTTTTTT
CATSREERGGEKLFF
>.|TRBV10-1|.|TRBJ2-5
TGCGCCAGCAAGGTAATAGGACCTCGGAAGACCCAGTACTTC
CASKVIGPRKTQYF
>TRBD2|TRBV29-1|.|TRBJ2-2
TGCAGCGTGCCGGGACTAGACAGTTCCGGGGAGCTGATTTTT
CSVPGLDSSGELIF
>.|TRBV5-1|few|TRBJ1-1
TGCGCCAGCAGCTTGGAAGGGGATGAAGCTTTCTTT
CASSLEGDEAFF
>TRBD1|TRBV7-9|.|TRBJ2-3
TGTGCCAGCAGCCCCCGGACAGGCGAGAAGGAAGATACGCAGTATTTT
CASSPRTGEKEDTQYF
>.|TRBV7-2|few|TRBJ2-5
TGTGCCAGCAGCTTAATTGGGGATCAGACCCAGTACTTC
CASSLIGDQTQYF
>TRBD1|TRBV28|.|TRBJ2-5
TGTGCCAGCAGGGGACAGGGAGGACAGACCCAGTACTTC
CASRGQGGQTQYF
>.|TRBV12-3/TRBV12-4|few|TRBJ1-5
TGTGCCAGCAGTAGTACAGGGTTTAATCAGCCCCAGCATTTT
CASSSTGFNQPQHF
>.|TRBV27|many|TRBJ2-4
TGTGCCAGCAGTCCCATAGGGGATCGAGCCAAAAACATTCAGTACTTC
CASSPIGDRAKNIQYF
>.|TRBV27|few|TRBJ2-3
TGTGCCAGCAGCCGCGTCCGGGGGCCCATATCAGATACGCAGTATTTT
CASSRVRGPISDTQYF
>TRBD1|TRBV7-9|few|TRBJ1-4
TGTGCCAGCAGCTTCCAAGGGACAGGGGGCCTGTTTTTT
CASSFQGTGGLFF
>TRBD2|TRBV4-1|.|TRBJ2-5
TGCGCCAGCAGCCAGCCTAGCGGGGGACAAGAGACCCAGTACTTC
CASSQPSGGQETQYF
>.|TRBV20-1|.|TRBJ2-3
TGCAGTGCTAGTACGGTTTTCAATCATCGAAGCACAGATACGCAGTATTTT
CSASTVFNHRSTDTQYF
>TRBD1|TRBV12-3/TRBV12-4|few|TRBJ2-2
TGTGCCAGCAGTTTGGTGGGACAGGGGGTGAACACCGGGGAGCTGTTTTTT
CASSLVGQGVNTGELFF
>.|TRBV9|.|TRBJ1-1
TGTGCCAGCAGCGTAGGGCAGGGGCCCACTGAAGCTTTCTTT
CASSVGQGPTEAFF
>.|TRBV5-6|.|TRBJ1-1
TGTGCCAGCAGCTTGACGCTATTGGGCACTGAAGCTTTCTTT
CASSLTLLGTEAFF
>TRBD1|TRBV6-5|few|TRBJ1-6
TGTGCCAGCAGTTACGACAGGGCCGGTTCACCCCTCCACTTT
CASSYDRAGSPLHF
>.|TRBV6-5|.|TRBJ1-2
TGTGCCAGCAGTTACTCGGGGCCAGACAACAACTATGGCTACACCTTC
CASSYSGPDNNYGYTF
>.|TRBV6-5|once|TRBJ1-1
TGTGCCACCTCCTCCGGGAACACTGAAGCTTTCTTT
CATSSGNTEAFF
>.|TRBV20-1|few|TRBJ1-3
TGCAGTGCTACAGGGACTGCTGGAAACACCATATATTTT
CSATGTAGNTIYF
>.|TRBV7-9|few|TRBJ1-4
TGTGCCAGCAGCTTATCGGGGGTTAGTGAAAAACTGTTTTTT
CASSLSGVSEKLFF
>TRBD2|TRBV10-3|.|TRBJ2-7
TGTGCCATCAGTGAGCCCCGGGACTATTCCTACGAGCAGTACTTC
CAISEPRDYSYEQYF
>.|TRBV4-2|.|TRBJ1-2
TGTGCCAGCAGCCAAGAACTTGGGGGAGACTATGGCTACACCTTC
CASSQELGGDYGYTF
>.|TRBV3-2|.|TRBJ2-3
TGTGCCAGCAGCCAAAGCACCGGGACTAGCGAAGATACGCAGTATTTT
CASSQSTGTSEDTQYF
>.|TRBV5-4|.|TRBJ2-1
TGTGCCAGCAACCAAGGTTCCCCGGGGGACAATGAGCAGTTCTTC
CASNQGSPGDNEQFF
>.|TRBV29-1|.|TRBJ2-3
TGCAGCGTTGAAGCTGGCAGGGGAATTGGTGCAGATACGCAGTATTTT
CSVEAGRGIGADTQYF
>TRBD2|TRBV7-8|few|TRBJ2-7
TGTGCCAGCAGCTCGGGACTAGCCCACCTTGGCCCCGGCGAGCAGTACTTC
CASSSGLAHLGPGEQYF
>.|TRBV7-2|few|TRBJ2-7
TGTGCCAGCAGTACCGGGCCTAACCTTGAGGGGGAGTACTTC
CASSTGPNLEGEYF
>.|TRBV4-2|few|TRBJ2-7
TGTGCCAGCAGCCCACAGTTTGGGGGCTACGAGCAGTACTTC
CASSPQFGGYEQYF
>.|TRBV13|.|TRBJ2-7
TGTGCCAGCACCCCTACAGGGTTAGGCGAGCAGTACTTC
CASTPTGLGEQYF
>TRBD2|TRBV12-3/TRBV12-4|few|TRBJ2-3
TGTGCCAGCAGCGGCTCCCCCCAGCGGGGGTCAGATACGCAGTATTTT
CASSGSPQRGSDTQYF
>TRBD1|TRBV20-1|.|TRBJ1-1
TGCAGTGCTAGGGTACCGGGACAGGGGTCCACTGAAGCTTTCTTT
CSARVPGQGSTEAFF
>TRBD1|TRBV5-1|few|TRBJ2-1
TGCGCCAGCAGCCCCGGACAGGGGTGGGACAATGAGCAGTTCTTC
CASSPGQGWDNEQFF
>TRBD2|TRBV7-2|few|TRBJ2-5
TGTGCCAGCAGCGGCCAAGCGGGGGGCCTGGAGACCCAGTACTTC
CASSGQAGGLETQYF
>.|TRBV6-5|.|TRBJ1-3
TGTGCCAGCAGTCGCGTCGGGGGGGACGGAAACACCATATATTTT
CASSRVGGDGNTIYF
>TRBD1|TRBV10-3|.|TRBJ1-1
TGTGCCATCTGTCTGGGACAGGGAGGTACTGAAGCTTTCTTT
CAICLGQGGTEAFF
>.|TRBV4-3|few|TRBJ2-7
TGCGCCAGCAGCCAAGATCCCTGGGAGAGCTCCTACGAGCAGTACTTC
CASSQDPWESSYEQYF
>TRBD2|TRBV7-9|.|TRBJ2-1
TGTGCCAGCAGCTCAACCGGGACTAGCGGGGGGCACACCCGATACAATGAGCAGTTCTTC
CASSSTGTSGGHTRYNEQFF
>.|TRBV6-2/TRBV6-3|.|TRBJ1-6
TGTGCCAGCAGTTACGCCAACCAATTTTCACCCCTCCACTTT
CASSYANQFSPLHF
>TRBD1|TRBV6-5|few|TRBJ2-2
TGTGCCAGCAGCCTCTTATTGGGACAGACCACCGGGGAGCTGTTTTTT
CASSLLLGQTTGELFF
>.|TRBV5-8|.|TRBJ2-5
TGTGCCAGCAACCGGAGGCGGGAACGGGGGGAGACCCAGTACTTC
CASNRRRERGETQYF
>.|TRBV7-2|many|TRBJ1-1
TGTGCCAGCAGCCTCTTGCGGAACACTGAAGCTTTCTTT
CASSLLRNTEAFF
>.|TRBV6-5|few|TRBJ2-5
TGTGCCAGCAGTTACGGGGCCCTACAGACCCAGTACTTC
CASSYGALQTQYF
>TRBD1|TRBV5-4|.|TRBJ1-6
TGTGCCAGCAGCTTACCGGGACAGGGTTCACCCCTCCACTTT
CASSLPGQGSPLHF
>TRBD2|TRBV7-2|.|TRBJ2-1
TGTGCCAGCAGCTTGATTAGCGGGGGCCCCAGCTCCTACAATGAGCAGTTCTTC
CASSLISGGPSSYNEQFF
>TRBD1|TRBV6-6|few|TRBJ2-1
TGTGCCACTACAGGGGCTGCCTACAATGAGCAGTTCTTC
CATTGAAYNEQFF
>TRBD1|TRBV29-1|once|TRBJ2-7
TGCGGCGTTGACCGGGACAGGGAACGCGAGCAGTACTTC
CGVDRDREREQYF
>TRBD1|TRBV5-8|once|TRBJ1-4
TGTGCCAGCAGCCCGAGGGACAGGGGAAATGAAAAACTGATTTTT
CASSPRDRGNEKLIF
>TRBD1|TRBV2|.|TRBJ1-1
TGTGCCAGCAGTGGGGACAGCACTGAAGCTTTCTTT
CASSGDSTEAFF
>.|TRBV5-1|.|TRBJ1-3
TGCGCCAGCAGCTCTACTTATGACAGAGTTGGAAACACCATATATTTT
CASSSTYDRVGNTIYF
>.|TRBV6-1|few|TRBJ2-7
TGTGCCAGCAGTGAAGCGGGGACGGGCTACGAGCAGTACTTC
CASSEAGTGYEQYF
>TRBD2|TRBV7-6|few|TRBJ2-2
TGTGCCAGCAGTTACCTAGCGGGGGGCTCCGCGAACACCGGGGAGCTGTTTTTT
CASSYLAGGSANTGELFF
>.|TRBV12-3/TRBV12-4|many|TRBJ1-5
TGTGCCAGCAGTTTAAAAGGACCCCAGCATTTT
CASSLKGPQHF
>.|TRBV6-2/TRBV6-3|few|TRBJ1-2
TGTGCCAGCAGCACACCTCCGGGTCTACGACCCAAGACCCATTTTGGCTACACCTTC
CASSTPPGLRPKTHFGYTF
>TRBD1|TRBV10-3|.|TRBJ1-4
TGTGCCATCAGCGCAGGGACAGGCATTAATGAAAAACTGTTTTTT
CAISAGTGINEKLFF
>.|TRBV7-9|few|TRBJ2-1
TGTGCCAGCAGCTTGAGGAACAGGGGGAGGGATGAGCAGTTCTTC
CASSLRNRGRDEQFF